This T cell receptor (beta chain) was obtained from a study of beta chain features in type 1 diabetes. The investigators reverse transcribed all of the isolated RNA, so they sequenced expressed TCRB transcripts. Some clones are missing from TCRdb's copy, which holds only in-frame ones; the method was immunoSEQ multiplex PCR. The sample records hundreds of thousands of clones, over 11% being singletons. Findings of the study overall: A moderate, significant TCRB CDR3 shortening appeared in type 1 diabetes across four CD4+ subsets.

In the case of this clone: Its specificity is not known.

Per germline, CDR1 LGHNA and CDR2 YNFKEQ. The CDR3 sequence is 17 residues long. V dropped 1 base and J dropped 1 base, with 14 bases sitting between them. Sequencing was performed on naive CD4+ T cells from blood. This sequence originates from a man aged 18 to 30 with type 1 diabetes. The J gene is TRBJ1-3, the V gene TRBV4-2; maybe TRBD1 (5 bases). CDR3 nucleotides: TGTGCCAGCAGCCAAGTCGAGCAGGGTTATTCTGGAAACACCATATATTTT. As protein: CASSQVEQGYSGNTIYF.